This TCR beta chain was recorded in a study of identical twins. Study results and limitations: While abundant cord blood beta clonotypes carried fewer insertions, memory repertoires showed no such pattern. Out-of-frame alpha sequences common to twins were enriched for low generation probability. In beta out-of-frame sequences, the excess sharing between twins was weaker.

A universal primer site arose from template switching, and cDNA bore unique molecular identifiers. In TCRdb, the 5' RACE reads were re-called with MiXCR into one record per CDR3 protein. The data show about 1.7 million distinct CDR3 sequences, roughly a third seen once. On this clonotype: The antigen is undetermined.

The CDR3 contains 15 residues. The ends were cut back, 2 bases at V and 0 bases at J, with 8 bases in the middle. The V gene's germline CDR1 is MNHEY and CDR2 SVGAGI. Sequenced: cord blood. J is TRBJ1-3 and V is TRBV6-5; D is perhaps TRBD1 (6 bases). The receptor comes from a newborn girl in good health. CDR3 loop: CASSYRGFSGNTIYF. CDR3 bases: TGTGCCAGCAGTTACAGGGGGTTCTCTGGAAACACCATATATTTT.